This T cell receptor (beta chain) is from a study of CD8 T cells in ankylosing spondylitis. Notes on the study in general: According to the report, clones linked to the disease were significantly enriched in matched synovial fluid samples taken from ankylosing spondylitis patients. A motif in TCR beta, a set of seven to nine highly homologous variants, appeared characteristic of ankylosing spondylitis blood. In synovial fluid and blood from reactive arthritis, some motif variants were previously reported.

Generation of TCR beta libraries employed quantitative 5'-RACE incorporating molecular barcodes. Each CDR3 protein is one row after TCRdb ran MiXCR on the 5' RACE reads. This table holds about 160,000 distinct CDR3 sequences, approximately 16% found once. In regard to this clonotype: Its antigen is unknown. The junction shows a germline mismatch at one end, possibly a read error.

The germline gives CDR1 SGHRS, CDR2 YFSETQ. The CDR3 totals 13 residues. Sequencing used blood, either unsorted or a sorted T cell fraction (not recorded which). The clonotype was recovered from a male donor with ankylosing spondylitis or in good health (not recorded which). The gene calls are TRBV5-1 and TRBJ1-1; unclear D gene. CDR3 loop: CASSLQRNSEAFF. The CDR3 region has the DNA TGCGCCAGCAGCTTACAGAGGAACAGTGAAGCTTTCTTT.